What follows are 20 T cell receptor beta chains derived from one specimen sequenced in a study of chemoradiotherapy in HPV16-positive cancers (dated 2022 in TCRdb). Libraries came from the immunoSEQ multiplex PCR assay. Here the immuneACCESS table is served through TCRdb, limited to in-frame sequences with V and J called. Missing clones are a known gap in these copies; in checked studies unresolved V genes cover under half, and the rest lacks a known reason. In all, the sample holds about 3,100 clones, and roughly four fifths of those were seen once. The ten largest clonotypes hold 2.5% to 3.5% of the sample. This specimen was tumor tissue, taken from a patient who underwent chemoradiotherapy. The receptors were sampled from a human donor with HPV-associated anogenital cancer.

Only one count was recorded for this clone. The chain has TRBV5-4 and TRBJ2-4; D may match TRBD1 or TRBD2 (5 bases each). V lost 4 bases, J lost 8 bases, and 13 bases lay in between. The length of the CDR3 is 13 residues. Germline V gives CDR1 SGHNT, CDR2 YYREEE (reference sequence). CDR3 amino acids: CASSRDPLDIQYF. CDR3 bases: TGTGCCAGCAGCCGGGACCCCTTGGACATTCAGTACTTC.

In its sample, this clone was seen a few times. The chain carries TRBV21-1 and TRBJ2-7; the D call TRBD1 from the table was never checked on the DNA. TRBV21-1 is assigned pseudogene status. The CDR3 consists of 15 residues. The CDR3 sequence is CASSKERLGVGEQYF. The CDR3 DNA follows: TGTGCCAGCAGCAAAGAGAGGTTAGGGGTAGGCGAGCAGTACTTC.

Of note for this clone: Distinct nucleotide sequences in the sample also encode this CDR3. The CDR3 region is CASSLGQNTGELFF. CDR3 nucleotide sequence: TGTGCCAGCAGCTTGGGACAGAACACCGGGGAGCTGTTTTTT. The genes are TRBV5-5 and TRBJ2-2; D is uncertain. Germline V gene sequence: CDR1 SGHKS, CDR2 YYEKEE (reference sequence). Between the trimmed V and J ends, which lost 0 bases and 1 base, there was a span of 4 bases. This CDR3 has 14 residues.

The chain has TRBV6-4 and TRBJ2-2; possible D gene TRBD1, 8 bases. The V gene lost 6 bases and the J gene lost 3 bases, with 11 bases spanning the gap. In germline, CDR1 is MRHNA, CDR2 SNTAGT. The CDR3 totals 14 residues. The CDR3 DNA is TGTGCCAGCAGAGCGGGACAGGACACCGGGGAGCTGTTTTTT. The encoded protein is CASRAGQDTGELFF.

This rearrangement joins TRBV30 to TRBJ2-7, with 7 bases that match TRBD1. This CDR3 spans 14 amino acids. CDR1 is GTSNPN, CDR2 SVGIG, per germline (reference sequence). J was trimmed by 7 bases and V by 4 bases; bases with no gene match: 13. The CDR3 here is CAWNSQDRAAEQYF. For the CDR3, the DNA is TGTGCCTGGAATTCCCAAGACAGGGCGGCTGAGCAGTACTTC.

The chain has TRBV29-1 and TRBJ2-1; no clear D gene. CDR3 length: 13 amino acids. Between the trimmed V and J ends, which lost 8 bases and 3 bases, there was a span of 14 bases. From germline, CDR1 is SQVTM and CDR2 ANQGSEA. CDR3 amino acids: CSPTPDHYNEQFF. The CDR3 DNA reads as TGCAGCCCCACCCCGGACCACTACAATGAGCAGTTCTTC.

V is TRBV6-5 and J is TRBJ1-1, with TRBD1 matching 7 bases. CDR1 MNHEY and CDR2 SVGAGI come from the germline V gene. This CDR3 contains 13 residues. V trimming: 7 bases; J trimming: 4 bases; junction bases outside the gene matches: 6. The CDR3 DNA reads as TGTGCCAGCAATAAACAGGGGAGCACTGAAGCTTTCTTT. Its translation: CASNKQGSTEAFF.

This clone turned up a few times. The junction differs from germline at one of its ends, possibly a read error. The chain has TRBV29-1 and TRBJ1-4; 7 bases are shared with TRBD1. Germline lookup yields CDR1 SQVTM and CDR2 ANQGSEA. This CDR3 region has 13 residues. The CDR3 is CSVQDRVGEKLFF. The DNA of the CDR3 is TGCAGCGTTCAAGACAGGGTGGGTGAAAAACTGTTTTTT. Based on the CDR3 plus reference TRBV29-1 and TRBJ1-4, the full variable domain is SAVISQKPSRDICQRGTSLTIQCQVDSQVTMMFWYRQQPGQSLTLIATANQGSEATYESGFVIDKFPISRPNLTFSTLTVSNMSPEDSSIYLCSVQDRVGEKLFFGSGTQLSVL.

The table lists this clone with a few counts. The chain couples TRBV5-1 to TRBJ1-2, with TRBD1 matching over 9 bases. Germline CDR1 is SGHRS and CDR2 is YFSETQ. V shed 3 bases, J shed 5 bases, and the junction held 2 bases outside the gene matches. The CDR3 is 13 residues long. For the CDR3, the DNA is TGCGCCAGCAGCTACGGACAGGGGTATGGCTACACCTTC. Its protein product is CASSYGQGYGYTF.

This clone is a singleton in its sample. The V and J genes are TRBV19 and TRBJ2-7; 7 bases are shared with TRBD1. CDR1 and CDR2 from the germline V gene are LNHDA and SQIVND (reference sequence). The V segment lost 5 bases and the J segment 0 bases; nucleotides outside the gene matches: 7. CDR3 length: 15 amino acids. Written as DNA, the CDR3 is TGTGCCAGTAGTCCAGGGACAGCAAGCTCCTACGAGCAGTACTTC. Translation: CASSPGTASSYEQYF.

The rearrangement uses TRBV7-9 and TRBJ1-1, with a weak D call TRBD1 (5 bases). Trimming shortened V by 1 base and J by 0 bases, and 6 bases separated the two germline ends. Germline V CDR1 and CDR2: SEHNR, FQNEAQ (reference sequence). The CDR3 loop spans 14 amino acids. CDR3 loop: CASSLVGVNTEAFF. CDR3 nucleotides: TGTGCCAGCAGCTTAGTGGGGGTGAACACTGAAGCTTTCTTT. Full variable domain (outside the CDR3, taken from reference TRBV7-9 and TRBJ1-1): DTGVSQNPRHKITKRGQNVTFRCDPISEHNRLYWYRQTLGQGPEFLTYFQNEAQLEKSRLLSDRFSAERPKGSFSTLEIQRTEQGDSAMYLCASSLVGVNTEAFFGQGTRLTVV.

This clone was seen a handful of times. This chain uses TRBV6-1 with TRBJ1-1; the D is unclear. This CDR3 is 14 amino acids long. V lost 5 bases and J 3 bases, leaving 13 bases between the germline ends. Germline lookup yields CDR1 MNHNS and CDR2 SASEGT. CDR3 region: CASSPFGDDTEAFF. The CDR3 DNA reads TGTGCCAGCAGTCCTTTTGGAGACGACACTGAAGCTTTCTTT.

This rearrangement joins TRBV5-6 to TRBJ1-1; 9 nucleotides line up with TRBD1. Per the germline V gene, CDR1 is SGHDT and CDR2 is YYEEEE. The CDR3 extends over 17 amino acids. The V segment lost 4 bases and the J segment 0 bases; nucleotides outside the gene matches: 10. The CDR3 region is CASSAYGTGTMNTEAFF. CDR3 nucleotide sequence: TGTGCCAGCAGCGCCTACGGGACAGGGACTATGAACACTGAAGCTTTCTTT.

The J gene is TRBJ1-1, the V gene TRBV5-1; D not certain. Germline CDR1 is SGHRS and CDR2 is YFSETQ. V was shortened by 3 bases and J by 7 bases, with 13 bases between the two germline ends. The CDR3 contains 13 residues. CDR3 residues: CASSSLGVFEAFF. CDR3 sequence (DNA): TGCGCCAGCAGCTCGCTCGGGGTGTTTGAAGCTTTCTTT.

The chain is built from TRBV4-3 and TRBJ1-1, with unresolved D. Trimming removed 3 bases from V and 7 bases from J, with 12 bases in between. CDR1 is LGHNA, CDR2 YSLEER, per germline. CDR3 length: 13 residues. The CDR3 is CASSQGFLGEAFF. The DNA of the CDR3 is TGCGCCAGCAGCCAGGGATTTCTCGGTGAAGCTTTCTTT.

J is TRBJ1-1 and V is TRBV29-1, with TRBD1 as a possible D gene (6 bases). V lost 7 bases and J 3 bases, leaving 15 bases between the germline ends. The V gene's germline CDR1 is SQVTM and CDR2 ANQGSEA. CDR3 length equals 13 residues. The CDR3 protein is CSANRARDTEAFF. CDR3 DNA: TGCAGCGCCAACAGGGCCAGGGACACTGAAGCTTTCTTT.

The chain employs TRBV7-2 and TRBJ2-3; no definite D call. Germline lookup yields CDR1 SGHTA and CDR2 FQGNSA. The CDR3 length is 13 residues. Deletions cut 7 bases from V and 2 bases from J, with 10 bases between. CDR3 amino acids: CASNSFNTDTQYF. The CDR3 coding sequence is TGTGCCAGCAACTCTTTCAACACAGATACGCAGTATTTT. The whole variable domain, filled in from reference TRBV7-2 and TRBJ2-3, reads GAGVSQSPSNKVTEKGKDVELRCDPISGHTALYWYRQSLGQGLEFLIYFQGNSAPDKSGLPSDRFSAERTGGSVSTLTIQRTQQEDSAVYLCASNSFNTDTQYFGPGTRLTVL.

The chain joins TRBV2 to TRBJ2-1; 9 bases line up with TRBD2. Germline values: CDR1 SNHLY, CDR2 FYNNEI. The CDR3 contains 17 residues. Trimming at V came to 7 bases and at J to 6 bases, leaving 16 bases not matched to a gene. The DNA of the CDR3 is TGTGCCAGCAAACCGCCCATTAGGCGGGGGGGCCGCAATGAGCAGTTCTTC. The encoded protein is CASKPPIRRGGRNEQFF.

The chain combines TRBV2 with TRBJ2-7; D gene unclear. Germline values: CDR1 SNHLY, CDR2 FYNNEI. This CDR3 has 14 residues. Trimming shortened V by 7 bases and J by 1 base, and 14 bases separated the two germline ends. CDR3 DNA: TGTGCCAGCATTGGAGCCCAAGGTTCCTACGAGCAGTACTTC. Translation: CASIGAQGSYEQYF.

The CDR3 DNA reads TGTGCCAGCAGCTTAGCGGGGGGCGCAGGCGGGGAGCTGTTTTTT. Translated, it gives CASSLAGGAGGELFF. The chain carries TRBV11-2 and TRBJ2-2, with D perhaps matching TRBD2 (7 bases). V was clipped by 1 base and J by 7 bases, with 13 bases between them. Germline lookup yields CDR1 SGHAT and CDR2 FQNNGV. The CDR3 has 15 amino acids.